Below, 25 T cell receptor beta chains from the same sample are listed, as sequenced in a study of blood T cell repertoires in COVID-19. The assay was immunoSEQ multiplex PCR, and TCRdb's table has in-frame clones only and misses some. This sample yields about 300,000 clones, of which about nine tenths are seen a single time; 2% to 2.5% belongs to the top ten. Sequences were obtained from peripheral blood. These receptors were taken from a woman in her 30s with COVID-19, enrolled during active disease.

The rearrangement joins TRBV13 to TRBJ1-2, with D uncertain. Germline CDR1 and CDR2: PRHDT and FYEKMQ (reference sequence). V gave up 4 bases and J gave up 4 bases, with 16 bases separating them. This CDR3 has 15 amino acids. The CDR3 loop is CASSSSHGPGYGYTF. The CDR3 DNA is TGTGCCAGCAGCTCCTCTCATGGGCCTGGCTATGGCTACACCTTC.

This chain joins TRBV10-3 and TRBJ2-2; 7 bases line up with TRBD2. The CDR3 is made up of 15 amino acids. Germline CDR1 reads ENHRY; CDR2 reads SYGVKD. V lost 3 bases, J lost 2 bases, and 3 bases stayed unmatched. The CDR3 loop reads CAISDTGLNTGELFF. In DNA form, the CDR3 reads TGTGCCATCAGTGATACGGGACTAAACACCGGGGAGCTGTTTTTT.

The V and J genes are TRBV11-3 and TRBJ2-1; 9 bases map to TRBD2. The CDR3 is made up of 15 amino acids. Losses at the gene ends were 2 bases for V and 6 bases for J; bases not matched to a gene: 5. The germline gives CDR1 SGHNT, CDR2 YENEEA. The CDR3 spells CASSLRREGPNEQFF. In DNA form, the CDR3 reads TGTGCCAGCAGCTTAAGGCGGGAGGGCCCCAATGAGCAGTTCTTC.

V usage is TRBV6-1 and J usage is TRBJ2-7, with TRBD1 matching over 9 bases. The CDR3 has 16 amino acids. The V segment lost 4 bases and the J segment 0 bases; nucleotides outside the gene matches: 7. From germline, CDR1 is MNHNS and CDR2 SASEGT. The CDR3: CASSGDDRGSSYEQYF. CDR3 DNA: TGTGCCAGCAGTGGGGACGACAGGGGGAGCTCCTACGAGCAGTACTTC.

The chain uses TRBV6-5 and TRBJ1-1; D is unresolved. V was cut by 2 bases and J by 4 bases, with 8 bases left in between. From germline, CDR1 is MNHEY and CDR2 SVGAGI. The CDR3 spans 13 residues. CDR3: CASSYERATEAFF. For the CDR3, the DNA is TGTGCCAGCAGTTACGAGAGGGCCACTGAAGCTTTCTTT.

This chain uses TRBV10-3 with TRBJ2-3; TRBD2 aligns across 8 bases. The CDR3 is made up of 12 amino acids. Germline assignment: CDR1 ENHRY and CDR2 SYGVKD. The V segment lost 6 bases and the J segment 5 bases; nucleotides outside the gene matches: 1. The CDR3 DNA is TGTGCCATCAGCGGGAGGGAAGATACGCAGTATTTT. Its translation: CAISGREDTQYF.

The V and J genes are TRBV12-3 or TRBV12-4 and TRBJ1-1; no clear D. Trimming shortened V by 3 bases and J by 11 bases, and 4 bases separated the two germline ends. This CDR3 comprises 9 residues. The CDR3 loop reads CASSFEAFF. In nucleotides, the CDR3 is TGTGCCAGCAGTTTTGAGGCTTTCTTT.

This clone has a single count. The chain links TRBV2 to TRBJ2-1; TRBD1 matches at 11 bases. Per germline, CDR1 SNHLY and CDR2 FYNNEI. V was pared by 9 bases and J by 7 bases, with 5 bases of the junction left unmatched. The CDR3 contains 13 residues. The CDR3 sequence: CARGQGAGNEQFF. The DNA for the CDR3 is TGTGCCAGAGGACAGGGGGCCGGGAATGAGCAGTTCTTC.

The chain recombines TRBV7-9 with TRBJ2-1; 9 bases map to TRBD1. Germline V gene lookup returns CDR1 SEHNR and CDR2 FQNEAQ (reference sequence). There are 15 residues in the CDR3. V shed 5 bases and J 4 bases; nucleotides not matched to a gene: 6. CDR3 nucleotide sequence: TGTGCCAGCAGCCGGGACAGGGTAGGTTACAATGAGCAGTTCTTC. This sequence encodes CASSRDRVGYNEQFF.

V is TRBV5-4 and J is TRBJ1-2; D call uncertain. The V and J ends lost 4 bases and 0 bases respectively, with 13 bases between them. The germline gives CDR1 SGHNT, CDR2 YYREEE (reference sequence). The length of the CDR3 is 15 residues. For the CDR3, the DNA is TGTGCCAGCAGCCCCCGGGAGAAAGCTAACTATGGCTACACCTTC. Translating gives CASSPREKANYGYTF.

The V gene is TRBV2, the J gene TRBJ2-7; a weak D match, TRBD1 (5 bases). Per germline, CDR1 SNHLY and CDR2 FYNNEI. V dropped 6 bases and J dropped 0 bases, with 12 bases sitting between them. There are 14 residues in the CDR3. In DNA, the CDR3 is TGTGCCAGCAGCAACAGGCCTTCCTCCTACGAGCAGTACTTC. It translates to CASSNRPSSYEQYF.

This chain joins TRBV3-1 (or the pseudogene TRBV3-2) and TRBJ1-4; D not resolved. CDR3 length equals 15 residues. The ends were cut back, 3 bases at V and 4 bases at J, with 12 bases in the middle. Per germline, CDR1 LGHDT and CDR2 YNNKEL (reference sequence). CDR3 sequence (DNA): TGTGCCAGCAGCCACGACCGACTGGGTAATGAAAAACTGTTTTTT. It is translated as CASSHDRLGNEKLFF.

The V call is TRBV7-2, the J call TRBJ2-4; TRBD2 is a possible D gene (6 bases). Germline CDR1 SGHTA, CDR2 FQGNSA. Trimming left V 4 bases short and J 7 bases short, with 14 bases between. This CDR3 has 14 residues. For the CDR3, the DNA is TGTGCCAGCAGCTGGGACTCCCCGGGGAACATTCAGTACTTC. Protein: CASSWDSPGNIQYF.

The chain joins TRBV5-1 to TRBJ2-6, with D uncertain. Trimming shortened V by 0 bases and J by 2 bases, and 9 bases separated the two germline ends. CDR1 and CDR2 from the germline V gene are SGHRS and YFSETQ. The CDR3 length is 16 residues. DNA of the CDR3: TGCGCCAGCAGCTTGGTGGCAGGTGCTGGGGCCAACGTCCTGACTTTC. Residues: CASSLVAGAGANVLTF.

This chain links TRBV5-1 with TRBJ2-2; the match to TRBD1 covers 10 bases. Per the germline V gene, CDR1 is SGHRS and CDR2 is YFSETQ. The ends lost 1 base at V and 4 bases at J; junction bases unmatched: 1. The CDR3 totals 15 residues. The CDR3 nucleotides are TGCGCCAGCAGCTTGAGGGACAGGGGCACCGGGGAGCTGTTTTTT. Translated: CASSLRDRGTGELFF.

Comments on this clone: One end of the junction varies from germline; a read error may be responsible. The chain uses TRBV12-3 or TRBV12-4 and TRBJ2-3; the D gene is possibly TRBD2 (6 bases). The CDR3 length is 8 residues. CDR3 protein: CASIYGTF. Written as DNA, the CDR3 is TGTGCCAGCATCTACGGGACTTTC.

V gene TRBV19 combines with J gene TRBJ2-5; TRBD1 agrees at 7 bases. This CDR3 region has 12 residues. Germline-derived CDR1 and CDR2 are LNHDA and SQIVND (reference sequence). CDR3 DNA sequence: TGTGCGACGCGAGGGGGCGAGGAGACCCAGTACTTC. Its translation: CATRGGEETQYF.

The gene calls are TRBV27 and TRBJ1-1; 7 bases are shared with TRBD1. CDR3 size: 13 residues. V shed 3 bases and J 11 bases; nucleotides not matched to a gene: 9. From germline, CDR1 is MNHEY and CDR2 SMNVEV (reference sequence). The CDR3 DNA follows: TGTGCCAGCAGTTTTACAGCAGGGGGAAGTGCTTTCTTT. This encodes CASSFTAGGSAFF.

A single count supports this clone. The rearrangement joins TRBV11-2 to TRBJ1-5, with 7 bases identical to TRBD1. With V trimmed by 4 bases and J by 4 bases, 7 bases remained unmatched. CDR1 is SGHAT and CDR2 is FQNNGV in the germline V gene. The CDR3 extends over 15 amino acids. In nucleotides, the CDR3 is TGTGCCAGCAGCTCGCAAGGGGGCCAAAATCAGCCCCAGCATTTT. It yields the protein CASSSQGGQNQPQHF. Together with reference TRBV11-2 and TRBJ1-5, the CDR3 gives the full variable domain: EAGVAQSPRYKIIEKRQSVAFWCNPISGHATLYWYQQILGQGPKLLIQFQNNGVVDDSQLPKDRFSAERLKGVDSTLKIQPAKLEDSAVYLCASSSQGGQNQPQHFGDGTRLSIL.

V usage is TRBV29-1 and J usage is TRBJ1-2, with D uncertain. This CDR3 is 12 amino acids long. V was clipped by 2 bases and J by 4 bases, with 8 bases between them. Germline V gene data show CDR1 as SQVTM and CDR2 as ANQGSEA. Here the CDR3 reads CSVERGAYGYTF. CDR3 DNA: TGCAGCGTTGAACGCGGCGCCTATGGCTACACCTTC.

CDR3 DNA sequence: TGTGCCAGCAGCGCTACTAGCGGATACACAGATACGCAGTATTTT. As protein: CASSATSGYTDTQYF. This rearrangement joins TRBV11-3 to TRBJ2-3, with 8 bases fitting TRBD2. CDR3 length: 15 residues. CDR1 and CDR2 (germline): SGHNT, YENEEA. V was pared by 5 bases and J by 2 bases, with 6 bases of the junction left unmatched. Filled out from reference TRBV11-3 and TRBJ2-3, the complete variable domain reads EAGVVQSPRYKIIEKKQPVAFWCNPISGHNTLYWYLQNLGQGPELLIRYENEEAVDDSQLPKDRFSAERLKGVDSTLKIQPAELGDSAVYLCASSATSGYTDTQYFGPGTRLTVL.

V usage is TRBV19 and J usage is TRBJ1-4; the match to TRBD1 covers 7 bases. The V gene's germline CDR1 is LNHDA and CDR2 SQIVND (reference sequence). V lost 5 bases to trimming and J lost 4 bases; unmatched junction nucleotides: 4. The CDR3 covers 14 residues. CDR3 in DNA: TGTGCCAGTAGTGTCCAGGGGGTTAATGAAAAACTGTTTTTT. Amino acids: CASSVQGVNEKLFF.

Turning to this clone: This sample also contains other DNA sequences that code for the same CDR3. The genes are TRBV9 and TRBJ2-1, with a weak D call TRBD1 (6 bases). Germline V CDR1 and CDR2: SGDLS, YYNGEE. The CDR3 is 14 amino acids. Trimming stripped 3 bases from V and 1 base from J, with 8 bases between. This chain's CDR3 is CASSARGSYNEQFF. The CDR3 DNA reads TGTGCCAGCAGCGCCAGGGGATCCTACAATGAGCAGTTCTTC.

CDR3 nucleotide sequence: TGTGCCAGCAGTCCTTGGGCAAATCCTGAAACCGGGGAGCTGTTTTTT. This sequence encodes CASSPWANPETGELFF. The chain links TRBV27 to TRBJ2-2; the D is unclear. The V and J ends lost 5 bases and 5 bases respectively, with 18 bases between them. Germline V CDR1 and CDR2: MNHEY, SMNVEV (reference sequence). The CDR3 covers 16 residues.

This sequence joins TRBV27 and TRBJ2-1; 10 bases line up with TRBD2. J lost 2 bases, V lost 5 bases, and 9 bases had no gene match. This CDR3 comprises 17 residues. Germline CDR1 is MNHEY and CDR2 is SMNVEV (reference sequence). CDR3 protein: CASSGTGLAYTYNEQFF. In DNA, the CDR3 is TGTGCCAGCAGTGGCACGGGACTAGCGTATACCTACAATGAGCAGTTCTTC.